The subject of this entry is one TCR beta chain. The specificity of this receptor is unknown. No much larger clonotype is one base removed from it; base qualities were not supplied. This record comes from a study of PD-L1 blockade in urothelial cancer listed by TCRdb under 2017. With regard to the full study: Therapy was started in the mid-2010s for all patients, and atezolizumab 1,200 mg was administered intravenously every 3 weeks. About 90% of the roughly 30 patients were males with bladder-origin urothelial cancer, and about 60% of the 29 reported a prior smoking history. Patients had an ECOG performance status of 0 or 1 and had received between 0 and 3 prior chemotherapy regimens. Blood samples were analyzed at two time points: 3 weeks after treatment start (second dose) and 6 weeks after treatment start. Blood samples gave a median of around 130,000 T cells and 88,000 or so unique TCRs, with a median clonality of approximately 0.078. An exploratory multi-omic analysis was conducted of the somatic, immune and clinical correlates of response to PD-L1 blockade with atezolizumab in urothelial cancer. Pretreatment tumor samples and matched peripheral blood, collected serially before and after atezolizumab treatment, underwent TCR sequencing. Durable clinical benefit meant progression-free survival longer than 6 months, and TCR features were also tested against progression-free and overall survival. In the same patients who had TCR sequencing, pretreatment tumors also underwent whole exome sequencing and RNA sequencing. Roughly nine patients achieved durable clinical benefit and 20 did not. Some 30 patients had pretreatment blood TCR-seq, roughly 24 had at least one posttreatment blood collection, and roughly 24 had tumor TCR-seq.

The full study reports these points: A pretreatment peripheral blood TCR clonality below the median was linked to improved progression-free and overall survival. Greater expansion of tumor-associated TCR clones in peripheral blood 3 weeks after the start of treatment was observed in patients with durable benefit (n of about 20, p = 0.022). Because the sample size was small (n ≈ 29) and many exploratory analyses were performed, the results are intended to be hypothesis-generating.

Interpreted using the paper, the time point label stands for: peripheral blood 6 weeks after treatment start. The cohort included some 30 patients with locally advanced or metastatic urothelial carcinoma who were treated at Memorial Sloan Kettering on a trial protocol. Peripheral blood mononuclear cells were collected pretreatment and during treatment, with between 1 and 8 total time points obtained per patient. The Qiagen DNeasy Blood extraction kit was used to purify genomic DNA from total PBMCs and from tumor samples. PBMCs were collected pretreatment and during treatment, and were isolated and stored as previously described. The germline V gene sets CDR1 to SGHRS and CDR2 to YFSETQ. The CDR3 goes from the cysteine to the phenylalanine over 15 residues. Of the read, only the CDR3 DNA is kept; its 45 bases are in frame from base 1. From V the trimming removes 6 bases and from J it removes 5 bases, while the gene matches leave 6 bases of the junction unaccounted for.

Synthetic TCR analog templates were spiked into each PCR so that absolute template abundance could be estimated from read counts. The immunoSEQ assay was used to amplify TCRbeta CDR3 regions from genomic DNA with bias-controlled V and J gene primers. Sequencing of rearranged TCRbeta segments was performed at approximately 20X coverage. From the authors' description of their analysis: Clustering was used to correct sequencing errors, and CDR3s were annotated against IMGT to assign V, D and J genes. Only productive TCRbeta rearrangements were used in downstream analyses, excluding out-of-frame or stop-codon sequences. Clonality was computed as one minus Shannon entropy normalized by the log of the number of unique productive sequences. Fisher's exact test with Benjamini-Hochberg correction, using a cutoff of adjusted p below 0.01, was how clones that differed between time points or between blood and tumor were identified. Not all clones reach the TCRdb copy of this immuneACCESS table, which keeps in-frame sequences only. Checked studies attribute under half of the gap to unresolved V genes and leave the rest unexplained. The DNA was the basis for D and trimming; V, J and clone size are from that table. This sample holds around 80,000 clones; approximately 90% were observed only once. Together, the top ten hold about 0.87% of the sample.

Sequencing was performed on PBMCs, taken around atezolizumab (anti-PD-L1) treatment. Recombination connected TRBV5-1 to TRBJ2-2; 11 central nucleotides agree with TRBD2. This TCR was sampled from a woman aged 80 or over with urothelial cancer. The DNA sequence is given as TGCGCCAGCATCCCGACTAGCGGGATTACCGGGGAGCTGTTTTTT. Its protein is CASIPTSGITGELFF.